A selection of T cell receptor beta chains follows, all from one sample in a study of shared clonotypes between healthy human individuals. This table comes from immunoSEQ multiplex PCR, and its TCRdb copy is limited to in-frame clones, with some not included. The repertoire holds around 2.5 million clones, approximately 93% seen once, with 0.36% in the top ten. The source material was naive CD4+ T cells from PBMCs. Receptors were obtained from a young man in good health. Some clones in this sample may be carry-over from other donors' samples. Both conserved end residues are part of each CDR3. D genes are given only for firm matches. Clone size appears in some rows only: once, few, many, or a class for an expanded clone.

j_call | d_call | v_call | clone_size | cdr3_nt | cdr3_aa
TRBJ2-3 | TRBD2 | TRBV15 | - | TGTGCCACCAGCAGGGAACTAGCGGCAGATACGCAGTATTTT | CATSRELAADTQYF
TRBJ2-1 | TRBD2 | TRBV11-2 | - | TGTGCCAGCAGCTTTAGCGGGGTACAATACAATGAGCAGTTCTTC | CASSFSGVQYNEQFF
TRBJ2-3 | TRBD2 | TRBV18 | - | TGTGCCAGCTCACCCCTAGCGGGACCCGCCACAGATACGCAGTATTTT | CASSPLAGPATDTQYF
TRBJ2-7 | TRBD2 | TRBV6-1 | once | TGTGCCAGCTCCCTAGCGGCGTACGAGCAGTACTTC | CASSLAAYEQYF
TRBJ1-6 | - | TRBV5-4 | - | TGTGCCAGCAGCTTGGTTCGGGATTCACCCCTCCACTTT | CASSLVRDSPLHF
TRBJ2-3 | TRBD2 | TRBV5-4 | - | TGTGCCAGCAGCTTAGTAGGACGCGGGGGAGATGGAGATACGCAGTATTTT | CASSLVGRGGDGDTQYF
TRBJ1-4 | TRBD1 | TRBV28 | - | TGTGCCAGCACCCAGCTCGGACAGGGCACCGAAAAACTGTTTTTT | CASTQLGQGTEKLFF
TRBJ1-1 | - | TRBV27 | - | TGTGCCAGCAGAAAAACAGGTTCCACTGAAGCTTTCTTT | CASRKTGSTEAFF
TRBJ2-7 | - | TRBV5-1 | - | TGCGCCAGCAGCCATCCGGGAGAGAGCTACGAGCAGTACTTC | CASSHPGESYEQYF
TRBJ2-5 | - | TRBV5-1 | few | TGCGCCAGCAGCTTGCAGGGCTACCAAGAGACCCAGTACTTC | CASSLQGYQETQYF
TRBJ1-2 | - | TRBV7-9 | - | TGTGCCAGCAGCAGAGGCCCGGGGAACGACTATGGCTACACCTTC | CASSRGPGNDYGYTF
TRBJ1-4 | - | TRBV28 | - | TGTGCCAGCAGTCCAGGACAGACCTTGGGAAAACTGTTTTTT | CASSPGQTLGKLFF
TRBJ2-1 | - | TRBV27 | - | TGTGCCAGCAGTTCGGCTGGGGGTGAGCAGTTCTTC | CASSSAGGEQFF
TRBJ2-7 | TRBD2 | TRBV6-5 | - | TGTGCCAGCAGTTACTCCAGCGGGACCTACGAGCAGTACTTC | CASSYSSGTYEQYF
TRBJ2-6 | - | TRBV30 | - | TGTGCCTGGAGTGTACTGAGCGGGGCCAACGTCCTGACTTTC | CAWSVLSGANVLTF
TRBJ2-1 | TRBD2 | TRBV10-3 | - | TGTGCCATCAGTTCCGGTACTAGCGGGAGTGCGCATGAGCAGTTCTTC | CAISSGTSGSAHEQFF
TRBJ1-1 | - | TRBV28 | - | TGTGCCAGCAGCATCGTTATGAACACTGAAGCTTTCTTT | CASSIVMNTEAFF
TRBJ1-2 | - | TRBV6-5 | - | TGTGCCAGCATCAACTTGGGCCGCTACACCTTC | CASINLGRYTF
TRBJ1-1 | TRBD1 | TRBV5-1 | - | TGCGCCAGCAGCTTCACCTTGGGACAGATGAACACTGAAGCTTTCTTT | CASSFTLGQMNTEAFF
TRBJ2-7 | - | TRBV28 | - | TGTGCCAGCAGGGTGAAGGCACCATCTACGAAACAGTACTTC | CASRVKAPSTKQYF
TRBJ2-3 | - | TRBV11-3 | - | TGTGCCAGCAGCTTAGAAGGCTCGAGCGGGGATACGCAGTATTTT | CASSLEGSSGDTQYF
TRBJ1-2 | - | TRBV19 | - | TGTGCCAGTAGTATAGGAGTAGCTAACTATGGCTACACCTTC | CASSIGVANYGYTF
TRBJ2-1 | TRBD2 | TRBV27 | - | TGTGCCAGCATTGGAGTAGGTAGCGGGAGTCTCAGCTCCTACAATGAGCAGTTCTTC | CASIGVGSGSLSSYNEQFF
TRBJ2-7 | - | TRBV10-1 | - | TGCGCCAGCAGTGTGGAGATTACCTACGAGCAGTACTTC | CASSVEITYEQYF